This TCR beta chain was captured by sequencing in a study of cytomegalovirus exposure and HLA in healthy donors. Samples came from healthy bone marrow donors. The PCR made use of 60 Vbeta and 13 Jbeta primers. Profiled with immunoSEQ multiplex PCR; TCRdb holds only in-frame clones, not every one. The sample has some 130,000 clones, approximately 82% seen once. Study-wide points: Reported performance of the classifier showed diagnosis of cytomegalovirus status with high specificity and sensitivity. Associated with cytomegalovirus, according to the listing, were 150 to 200 TCR beta chains. TCR beta sequences numbering 15,000 to 20,000 were associated with HLA alleles at 0.05 false discovery rate in a later analysis.

On this clone itself: Antigen: not known.

Germline lookup yields CDR1 SGHTA and CDR2 FQGNSA. There are 11 residues in the CDR3. V gene TRBV7-2 combines with J gene TRBJ2-5; no reliable D call. Judging by the DNA end, TRBJ2-7 fits better; the J call may be wrong. The sequence came from a female donor in good health and CMV-seronegative. Sequencing was carried out using PBMCs. The chain's CDR3 is CASSLSYEQYF. As DNA, the CDR3 is TGTGCCAGCAGCTTATCCTACGAGCAGTACTTC.